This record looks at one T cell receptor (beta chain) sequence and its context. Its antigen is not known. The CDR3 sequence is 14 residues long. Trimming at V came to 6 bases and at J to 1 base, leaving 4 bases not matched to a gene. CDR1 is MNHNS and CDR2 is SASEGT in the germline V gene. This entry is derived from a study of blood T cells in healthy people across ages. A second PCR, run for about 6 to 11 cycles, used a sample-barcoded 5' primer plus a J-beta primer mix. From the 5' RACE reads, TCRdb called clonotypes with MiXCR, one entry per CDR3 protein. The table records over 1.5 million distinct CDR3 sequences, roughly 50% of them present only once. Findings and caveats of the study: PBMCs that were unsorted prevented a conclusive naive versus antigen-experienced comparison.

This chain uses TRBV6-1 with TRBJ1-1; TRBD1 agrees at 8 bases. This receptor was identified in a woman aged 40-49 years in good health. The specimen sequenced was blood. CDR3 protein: CASRRQGKNTEAFF. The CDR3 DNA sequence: TGTGCCAGCAGGAGACAGGGGAAGAACACTGAAGCTTTCTTT.